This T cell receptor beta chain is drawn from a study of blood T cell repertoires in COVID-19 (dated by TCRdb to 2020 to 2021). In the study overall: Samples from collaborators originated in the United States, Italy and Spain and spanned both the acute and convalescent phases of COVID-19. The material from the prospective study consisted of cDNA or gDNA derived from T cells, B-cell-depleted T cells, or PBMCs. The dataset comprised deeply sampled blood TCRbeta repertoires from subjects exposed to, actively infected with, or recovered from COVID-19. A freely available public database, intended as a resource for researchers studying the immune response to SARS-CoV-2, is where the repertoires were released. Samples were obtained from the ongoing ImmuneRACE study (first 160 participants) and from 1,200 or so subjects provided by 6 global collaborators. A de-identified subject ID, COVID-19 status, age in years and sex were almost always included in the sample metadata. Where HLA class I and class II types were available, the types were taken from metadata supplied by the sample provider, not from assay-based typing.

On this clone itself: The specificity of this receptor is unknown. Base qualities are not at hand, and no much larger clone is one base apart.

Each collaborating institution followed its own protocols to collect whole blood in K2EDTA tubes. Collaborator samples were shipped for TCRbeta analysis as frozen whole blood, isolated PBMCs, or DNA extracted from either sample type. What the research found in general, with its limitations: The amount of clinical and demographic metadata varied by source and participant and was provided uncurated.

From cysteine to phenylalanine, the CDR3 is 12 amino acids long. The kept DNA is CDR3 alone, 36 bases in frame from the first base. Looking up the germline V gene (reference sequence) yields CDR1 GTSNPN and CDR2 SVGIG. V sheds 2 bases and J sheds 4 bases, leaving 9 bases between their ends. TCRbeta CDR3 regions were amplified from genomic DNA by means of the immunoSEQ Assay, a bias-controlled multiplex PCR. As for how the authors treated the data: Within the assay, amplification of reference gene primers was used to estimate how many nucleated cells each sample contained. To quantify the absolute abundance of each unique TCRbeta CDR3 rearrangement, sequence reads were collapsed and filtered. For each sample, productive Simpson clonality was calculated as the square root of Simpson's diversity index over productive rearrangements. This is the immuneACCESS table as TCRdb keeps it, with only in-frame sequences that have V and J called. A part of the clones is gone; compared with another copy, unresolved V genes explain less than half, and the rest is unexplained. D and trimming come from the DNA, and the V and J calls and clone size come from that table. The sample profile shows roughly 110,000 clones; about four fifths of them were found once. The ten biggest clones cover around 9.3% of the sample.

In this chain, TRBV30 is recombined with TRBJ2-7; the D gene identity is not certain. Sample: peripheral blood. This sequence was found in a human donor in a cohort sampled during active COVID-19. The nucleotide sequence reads TGTGCCTGGAGTTTGGGCCCGTACGAGCAGTACTTC. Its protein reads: CAWSLGPYEQYF.